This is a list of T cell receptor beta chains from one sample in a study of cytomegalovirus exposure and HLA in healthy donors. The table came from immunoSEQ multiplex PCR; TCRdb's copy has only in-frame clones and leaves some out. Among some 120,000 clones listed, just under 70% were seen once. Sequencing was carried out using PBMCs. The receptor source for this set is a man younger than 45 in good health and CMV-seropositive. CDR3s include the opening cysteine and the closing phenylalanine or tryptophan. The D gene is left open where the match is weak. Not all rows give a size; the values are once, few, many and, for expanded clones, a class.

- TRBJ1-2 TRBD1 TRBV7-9 CSSSARTGGEGYGYTF
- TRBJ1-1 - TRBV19 CASSQSFYTEAFF
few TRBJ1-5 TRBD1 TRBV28 CASSSGGGTQPQHF
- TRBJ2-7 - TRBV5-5 CASSSISSYEQYF
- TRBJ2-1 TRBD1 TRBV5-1 CASSGLGQAHEQFF
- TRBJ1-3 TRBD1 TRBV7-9 CASSLGGQGNTIYF
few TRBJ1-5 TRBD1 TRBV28 CASSPPNSGTDKHF
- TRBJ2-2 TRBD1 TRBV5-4 CASSISGQGRTGELFF
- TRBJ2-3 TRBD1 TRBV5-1 CASSGQGDNTDTQYF
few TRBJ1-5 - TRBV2 CASSGSFGQKNHF
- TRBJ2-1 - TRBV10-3 CAIKDSSYNEQFF
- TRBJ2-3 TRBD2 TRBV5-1 CASSPGLAGVADTQYF
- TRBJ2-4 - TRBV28 CASSLAGGIAKNIQYF
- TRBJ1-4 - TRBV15 CATRAGPNEKLFF
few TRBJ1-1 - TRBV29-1 CSVRVSLREAFF
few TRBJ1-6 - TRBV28 CASSLSDPGLIHF
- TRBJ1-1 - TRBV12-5 CASGLVRRFGAGTEAFF
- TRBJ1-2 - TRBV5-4 CASSPAAVKGYTF
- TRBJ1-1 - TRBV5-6 CASSLDRENSWNTEAFF
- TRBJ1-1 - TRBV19 CASRGGSLEAFF
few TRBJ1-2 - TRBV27 CASSLGGVLNYGYTF
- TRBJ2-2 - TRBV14 CASSQVLGGTGELFF
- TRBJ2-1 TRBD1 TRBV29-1 CSAGDRGFYNEQFF
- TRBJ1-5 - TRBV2 CASSDRRPGLQHF
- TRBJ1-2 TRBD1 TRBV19 CASSMIQGAGGYTF
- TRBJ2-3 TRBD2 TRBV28 CASSRTSGRLLTQYF
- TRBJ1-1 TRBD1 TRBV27 CAIGRGQEFGTEAFF
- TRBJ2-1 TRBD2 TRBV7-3 CASSFGGGFNEQFF
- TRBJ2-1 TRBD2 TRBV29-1 CSVEVSSGRAYNEQFF
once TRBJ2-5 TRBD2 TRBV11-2 CASTLSRGGLGGETQYF
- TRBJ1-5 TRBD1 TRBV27 CASRTWAGGSNQPQHF
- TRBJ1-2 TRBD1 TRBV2 CANLYRQGENYGYTF
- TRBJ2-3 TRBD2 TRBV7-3 CASSAKLAGADTQYF
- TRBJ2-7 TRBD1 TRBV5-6 CASRQGAREQYF
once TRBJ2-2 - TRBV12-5 CASGSPPGFTGELFF
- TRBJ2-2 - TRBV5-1 CASSLGQGGTGELFF
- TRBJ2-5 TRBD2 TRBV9 CASSVDGSGASETQYF